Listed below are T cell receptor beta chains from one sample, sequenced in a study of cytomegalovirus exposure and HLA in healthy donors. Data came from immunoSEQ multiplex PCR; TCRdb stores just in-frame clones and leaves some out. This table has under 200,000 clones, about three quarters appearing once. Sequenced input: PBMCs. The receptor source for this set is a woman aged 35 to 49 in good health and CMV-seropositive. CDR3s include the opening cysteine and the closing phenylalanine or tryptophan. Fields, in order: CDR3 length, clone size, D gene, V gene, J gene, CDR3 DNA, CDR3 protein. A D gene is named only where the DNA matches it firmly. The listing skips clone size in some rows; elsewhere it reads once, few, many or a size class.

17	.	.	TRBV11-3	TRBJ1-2	TGTGCCAGCAGCTTAGATACTAGTACCAGTTCTCTCTATGGCTACACCTTC	CASSLDTSTSSLYGYTF
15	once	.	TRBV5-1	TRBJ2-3	TGCGCCAGCAGCATGGGCGGGCTTGGAGCAGATACGCAGTATTTT	CASSMGGLGADTQYF
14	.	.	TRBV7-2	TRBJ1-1	TGTGCCAGCAGCTTAATTAGCGGAGGCGCTGAAGCTTTCTTT	CASSLISGGAEAFF
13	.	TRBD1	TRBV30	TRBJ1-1	TGTGCCTGGAGGAGGGGGCTCGATACTGAAGCTTTCTTT	CAWRRGLDTEAFF
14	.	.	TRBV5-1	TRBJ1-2	TGCGCCAGCAGCTTGGAGCCGGGGATCGATGGCTACACCTTC	CASSLEPGIDGYTF
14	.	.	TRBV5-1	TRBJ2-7	TGCGCCAGCAGCTTTACCGGGAGTACCTACGAGCAGTACTTC	CASSFTGSTYEQYF
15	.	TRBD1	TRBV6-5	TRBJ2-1	TGTGCCAGCAGCCAGACAGGGGGTGGCTACAATGAGCAGTTCTTC	CASSQTGGGYNEQFF
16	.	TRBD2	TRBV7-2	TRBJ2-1	TGTGCCAGCAGCTCTGCAATAGGACTAGCGGGAGGAGGGCAGTTCTTC	CASSSAIGLAGGGQFF
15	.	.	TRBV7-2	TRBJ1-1	TGTGCCAGCAGCTTAGGCAGTACCATGAACACTGAAGCTTTCTTT	CASSLGSTMNTEAFF
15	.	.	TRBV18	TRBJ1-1	TGTGCCAGCTCACCACCGGGCGGGAGTCGGACTGAAGCTTTCTTT	CASSPPGGSRTEAFF
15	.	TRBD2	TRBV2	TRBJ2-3	TGTGCCAGCAGAGATCCTAGCGGGGGCTCAGATACGCAGTATTTT	CASRDPSGGSDTQYF
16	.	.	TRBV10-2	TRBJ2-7	TGCGCCAGCAGTGAGTCTGGGCCCAACCTCTCCTACGAGCAGTACTTC	CASSESGPNLSYEQYF
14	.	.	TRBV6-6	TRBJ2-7	TGTGCCAGCAGTTACTCTACTAGCAGCCACGAGCAGTACTTC	CASSYSTSSHEQYF
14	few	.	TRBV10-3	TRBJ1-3	TGTGCCATCAGTCAGAGGGACTCTGGAAACACCATATATTTT	CAISQRDSGNTIYF
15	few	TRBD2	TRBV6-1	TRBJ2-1	TGTGCCAGCAGTATTAGCGGGAGGGCCTACAATGAGCAGTTCTTC	CASSISGRAYNEQFF
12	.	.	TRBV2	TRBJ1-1	TGTGCCAGCAGCCTTGAGGACACTGAAGCTTTCTTT	CASSLEDTEAFF
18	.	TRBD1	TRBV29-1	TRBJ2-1	TGCAGCGTTAGGAAGGGGACAGGGGCGATAAATTTCTACAATGAGCAGTTCTTC	CSVRKGTGAINFYNEQFF
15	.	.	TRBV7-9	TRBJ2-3	TGTGCCAGCAGCTTCTGGCAGGGGGGAACAGATACGCAGTATTTT	CASSFWQGGTDTQYF
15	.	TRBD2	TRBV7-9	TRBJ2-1	TGTGCCAGCAGTTCCCGGGGTAGCGGGGACAATGAGCAGTTCTTC	CASSSRGSGDNEQFF
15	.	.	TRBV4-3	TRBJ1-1	TGCGCCAGCAGCCAAGACCGACGGCGGGGGACTGAAGCTTTCTTT	CASSQDRRRGTEAFF
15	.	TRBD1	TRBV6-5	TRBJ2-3	TGTGCCAGCAGGACAGGGTTTGGGAACACAGATACGCAGTATTTT	CASRTGFGNTDTQYF
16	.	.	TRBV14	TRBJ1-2	TGTGCCAGCAGCCAAGGGGGAGGAGAGGGAGCCTATGGCTACACCTTC	CASSQGGGEGAYGYTF
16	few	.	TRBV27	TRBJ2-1	TGTGCCAGCAGTTTATCGGCGGGCGCTGCCTACAATGAGCAGTTCTTC	CASSLSAGAAYNEQFF
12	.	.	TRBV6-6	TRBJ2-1	TGTGCCAGCAGTTCTAGCCTCAATGAGCAGTTCTTC	CASSSSLNEQFF
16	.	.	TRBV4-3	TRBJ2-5	TGCGCCAGCAGCCAAGATAGCGGCAGCTTTCAAGAGACCCAGTACTTC	CASSQDSGSFQETQYF
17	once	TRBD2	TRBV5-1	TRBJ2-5	TGCGCCAGCAGCTTGGTGCCTAGCGGGAGTCGCCCGGAGACCCAGTACTTC	CASSLVPSGSRPETQYF
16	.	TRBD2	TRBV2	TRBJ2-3	TGTGCCAGCAGGGACGGGACTAGCGACATCACAGATACGCAGTATTTT	CASRDGTSDITDTQYF
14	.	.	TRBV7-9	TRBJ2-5	TGTGCCAGCAGCTTATCGGGGGGCGCGAAGACCCAGTACTTC	CASSLSGGAKTQYF
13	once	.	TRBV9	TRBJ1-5	TGTGCCAGCAGCCTGTATAGCAATCAGCCCCAGCATTTT	CASSLYSNQPQHF